These 20 T cell receptor beta chains share one sample of origin, sequenced in a study of cytomegalovirus exposure and HLA in healthy donors. The PCR made use of 60 Vbeta and 13 Jbeta primers. Sequencing was performed with immunoSEQ multiplex PCR; in TCRdb, only in-frame clones are kept and a portion is missing. The table includes about 200,000 clones, more than 70% detected once. The sequencing input was PBMCs. The receptor set was obtained from a woman aged 40 to 50 in good health and CMV-seronegative.

This clone was seen a single time. Other DNA sequences in the sample encode the same CDR3. The V call is TRBV5-1, the J call TRBJ1-1, with a tentative D call TRBD1 (5 bases). Per germline, CDR1 SGHRS and CDR2 YFSETQ. CDR3 length: 14 residues. The ends were cut back, 4 bases at V and 1 base at J, with 11 bases in the middle. The CDR3 is CASSLQTGNTEAFF. CDR3 bases: TGCGCCAGCAGCCTACAAACAGGGAACACTGAAGCTTTCTTT.

The chain has TRBV30 and TRBJ2-7, with 7 bases that match TRBD1. V lost 3 bases to trimming and J lost 4 bases; unmatched junction nucleotides: 9. This CDR3 comprises 14 residues. Per germline, CDR1 GTSNPN and CDR2 SVGIG (reference sequence). The CDR3 sequence is CAWSGQVTSYEQYF. The CDR3 DNA reads TGTGCCTGGAGCGGACAGGTCACCTCGTACGAGCAGTACTTC.

The rearrangement uses TRBV18 and TRBJ1-1, with D possibly matching TRBD1 (5 bases). Trimming removed 2 bases from V and 4 bases from J, with 20 bases in between. Germline CDR1 is KGHSH and CDR2 is LQKENI. The CDR3 has 17 residues. CDR3 DNA: TGTGCCAGCTCACCAGTACAGGTACCTACCGGACGCACTGAAGCTTTCTTT. Translation: CASSPVQVPTGRTEAFF.

This sequence joins TRBV9 and TRBJ2-3, with 12 bases identical to TRBD2. This CDR3 region has 16 residues. The germline V gene encodes CDR1 SGDLS and CDR2 YYNGEE. V shed 4 bases, J shed 3 bases, and the junction held 6 bases outside the gene matches. The CDR3 loop reads CASSPWGTSGTDTQYF. The CDR3, as DNA: TGTGCCAGCAGCCCGTGGGGGACTAGCGGGACAGATACGCAGTATTTT. The full variable domain, completed using reference TRBV9 and TRBJ2-3, is DSGVTQTPKHLITATGQRVTLRCSPRSGDLSVYWYQQSLDQGLQFLIQYYNGEERAKGNILERFSAQQFPDLHSELNLSSLELGDSALYFCASSPWGTSGTDTQYFGPGTRLTVL.

Only one count was recorded for this clone. The CDR3 protein is CSAQGLTEAFF. The CDR3 DNA is TGCAGTGCACAGGGTCTTACTGAAGCTTTCTTT. The V call is TRBV20-1, the J call TRBJ1-1, with TRBD1 as a possible D gene (6 bases). Trimming cost V 6 bases and J 5 bases, with 10 bases left between them. From germline, CDR1 is DFQATT and CDR2 SNEGSKA (reference sequence). The CDR3 is 11 residues long.

This chain connects TRBV30 to TRBJ1-4; no definite D call. V was pared by 4 bases and J by 7 bases, with 13 bases between. CDR3 size: 13 residues. Germline loops: CDR1 GTSNPN, CDR2 SVGIG (reference sequence). CDR3 sequence reads: CAWTGSGSEKLFF. As DNA, the CDR3 is TGTGCCTGGACGGGTTCGGGTAGTGAAAAACTGTTTTTT. Looking up the rest from reference TRBV30 and TRBJ1-4 gives the full variable domain: SQTIHQWPATLVQPVGSPLSLECTVEGTSNPNLYWYRQAAGRGLQLLFYSVGIGQISSEVPQNLSASRPQDRQFILSSKKLLLSDSGFYLCAWTGSGSEKLFFGSGTQLSVL.

J is TRBJ2-1 and V is TRBV7-3; TRBD2 matches 8 bases. Germline V gene sequence: CDR1 SGHTA, CDR2 FQGTGA. The ends lost 5 bases at V and 6 bases at J; junction bases unmatched: 9. This CDR3 is built from 15 residues. The CDR3, as DNA: TGTGCCAGCAGCCATAGCGGGATCTATGGCAATGAGCAGTTCTTC. Residues: CASSHSGIYGNEQFF.

The chain joins TRBV6-1 to TRBJ1-5; possibly TRBD1 for D (6 bases). The CDR3 spans 15 residues. V was trimmed by 2 bases and J by 6 bases, leaving 14 bases between them. Per germline, CDR1 MNHNS and CDR2 SASEGT. The CDR3 sequence: CASSELKGETQPQHF. In DNA form, the CDR3 reads TGTGCCAGCAGTGAATTGAAGGGGGAGACTCAGCCCCAGCATTTT.

The J gene is TRBJ1-1, the V gene TRBV4-3; tentatively, D is TRBD1 (6 bases). The CDR3 covers 14 residues. V gave up 4 bases and J gave up 4 bases, with 13 bases separating them. In germline, CDR1 is LGHNA, CDR2 YSLEER. CDR3 bases: TGCGCCAGCAGCCCAGGGGCAGAGAGCACTGAAGCTTTCTTT. Its translation is CASSPGAESTEAFF.

This sequence joins TRBV7-6 and TRBJ2-1; TRBD2 is a possible D gene (6 bases). The CDR3 loop spans 15 amino acids. Germline V gene data show CDR1 as SGHVS and CDR2 as FNYEAQ. V gave up 5 bases and J gave up 1 base, with 12 bases separating them. The CDR3 DNA reads as TGTGCCAGCAGCACCTTTAGCGGTTCCTACAATGAGCAGTTCTTC. Its protein is CASSTFSGSYNEQFF.

This clone came up a few times. The genes are TRBV10-3 and TRBJ2-1; 9 positions match TRBD1. V gave up 6 bases and J gave up 7 bases; unmatched junction bases: 7. Germline CDR1 reads ENHRY; CDR2 reads SYGVKD. This CDR3 region has 14 residues. CDR3: CAISRDRVGNEQFF. CDR3 coding DNA: TGTGCCATCAGCCGGGACAGGGTGGGGAATGAGCAGTTCTTC.

The chain is built from TRBV15 and TRBJ2-3; the match to TRBD1 covers 7 bases. Trimming removed 1 base from V and 2 bases from J; junction bases left unmatched: 9. CDR1 and CDR2 (germline): LNHNV, YYDKDF (reference sequence). CDR3 length: 17 amino acids. The DNA of the CDR3 is TGTGCCACCAGCAGAGGAATTCCGGGACAGTCCACAGATACGCAGTATTTT. It specifies CATSRGIPGQSTDTQYF. Full variable domain (missing parts from reference TRBV15 and TRBJ2-3): DAMVIQNPRYQVTQFGKPVTLSCSQTLNHNVMYWYQQKSSQAPKLLFHYYDKDFNNEADTPDNFQSRRPNTSFCFLDIRSPGLGDTAMYLCATSRGIPGQSTDTQYFGPGTRLTVL.

The gene calls are TRBV7-2 and TRBJ2-1, with D maybe TRBD2 (7 bases). CDR3 length: 15 amino acids. The ends were cut back, 5 bases at V and 4 bases at J, with 15 bases in the middle. Germline V gene data show CDR1 as SGHTA and CDR2 as FQGNSA. The CDR3 is CASSGGGGPYNEQFF. The CDR3 DNA reads TGTGCCAGCAGCGGAGGGGGGGGCCCGTACAATGAGCAGTTCTTC.

This clone was seen only a few times. The V call is TRBV6-5, the J call TRBJ2-1, with TRBD1 identical over 10 bases. Germline values: CDR1 MNHEY, CDR2 SVGAGI. The CDR3 is made up of 14 amino acids. J lost 10 bases, V lost 3 bases, and 6 bases had no gene match. The CDR3 DNA reads TGTGCCAGCAGTTATCGCGGACAGGGGGAAGAGCAGTTCTTC. It codes for CASSYRGQGEEQFF.

The chain couples TRBV9 to TRBJ1-1; the D gene is possibly TRBD1 (5 bases). Germline CDR1 reads SGDLS; CDR2 reads YYNGEE. CDR3 length: 14 amino acids. Trimming removed 2 bases at V and 8 bases at J, with 16 bases between. The CDR3 spells CASSVQQVAAEAFF. The CDR3 coding sequence is TGTGCCAGCAGCGTCCAACAGGTAGCCGCGGAAGCTTTCTTT. Based on the CDR3 plus reference TRBV9 and TRBJ1-1, the full variable domain is DSGVTQTPKHLITATGQRVTLRCSPRSGDLSVYWYQQSLDQGLQFLIQYYNGEERAKGNILERFSAQQFPDLHSELNLSSLELGDSALYFCASSVQQVAAEAFFGQGTRLTVV.

This chain joins TRBV6-6 and TRBJ1-1; unclear D gene. Germline assignment: CDR1 MNHNY and CDR2 SVGAGI (reference sequence). V was clipped by 5 bases and J by 10 bases, with 14 bases between them. This CDR3 is 12 amino acids long. CDR3 amino acids: CASSTRTEGAFF. The CDR3 region has the DNA TGTGCCAGCAGTACGCGGACTGAGGGAGCTTTCTTT.

This clone was picked up one time. The chain employs TRBV5-1 and TRBJ2-3; 7 nucleotides agree with TRBD2. CDR3 length equals 15 residues. Germline trimming cut 0 bases from V and 4 bases from J; bases unmatched to any gene: 5. Germline V gene data show CDR1 as SGHRS and CDR2 as YFSETQ. The CDR3 DNA is TGCGCCAGCAGCTTGGCCAAGGCGGGGGCAGATACGCAGTATTTT. Translation: CASSLAKAGADTQYF.

The chain links TRBV29-1 to TRBJ1-1; TRBD1 matches 8 bases. The CDR3 has 12 amino acids. V gave up 6 bases and J gave up 11 bases; unmatched junction bases: 11. The germline CDR1 and CDR2 sequences are SQVTM and ANQGSEA. This CDR3 is CSVAGGDRSAFF. The CDR3 DNA reads as TGCAGCGTCGCAGGGGGCGATCGGTCGGCTTTCTTT.

As for this clone: Distinct nucleotide sequences in the sample also encode this CDR3. The gene calls are TRBV18 and TRBJ1-3, with a tentative D call TRBD1 (5 bases). The CDR3 totals 14 residues. Per germline, CDR1 KGHSH and CDR2 LQKENI. With 3 bases removed from V and 4 bases from J, the gap between germline ends came to 10 bases. The DNA for the CDR3 is TGTGCCAGCTCACCCCAGGGTTACGGAAACACCATATATTTT. Protein sequence: CASSPQGYGNTIYF.

This chain links TRBV4-1 with TRBJ1-4; D not certain. CDR1 is MGHRA and CDR2 is YSYEKL in the germline V gene. CDR3 size: 12 residues. Trimming removed 4 bases at V and 6 bases at J, with 6 bases between. The CDR3 DNA follows: TGCGCCAGCAGCCTCCCATATGAAAAACTGTTTTTT. Encoded protein: CASSLPYEKLFF.